A single sample is the source of the 31 T cell receptor beta chains below, sequenced in a study of CD8 T cells in ankylosing spondylitis. TCRdb ran MiXCR on the 5' RACE reads and lists one entry per CDR3 protein. The sample holds 300,000 to 350,000 distinct CDR3 sequences, roughly 20% seen once. The sequenced sample was blood, either unsorted or a sorted T cell fraction (not recorded which). The receptor set was obtained from a female donor with ankylosing spondylitis or in good health (not recorded which).

This clonotype was picked up a small number of times. CDR3 sequence: CATHRGDTEAFF. In nucleotides, the CDR3 is TGTGCCACTCACAGGGGGGACACTGAAGCTTTCTTT. The chain uses TRBV10-3 and TRBJ1-1, with 8 positions matching TRBD1. The CDR3 sequence is 12 residues long. Germline CDR1 ENHRY, CDR2 SYGVKD. V lost 10 bases, J lost 3 bases, and 4 bases stayed unmatched.

The rearrangement links TRBV2 to TRBJ1-2, with a tentative D call TRBD1 (6 bases). CDR3 length: 13 residues. Deletions cut 6 bases from V and 4 bases from J, with 12 bases between. The germline V gene encodes CDR1 SNHLY and CDR2 FYNNEI. CDR3 DNA sequence: TGTGCCAGCAGACCGGACAGTAGCTATGGCTACACCTTC. Translated, it gives CASRPDSSYGYTF.

This clonotype was detected only a few times. This chain joins TRBV6-1 and TRBJ1-1, with D uncertain. Between the trimmed V and J ends, which lost 7 bases and 0 bases, there was a span of 6 bases. Germline values: CDR1 MNHNS, CDR2 SASEGT. The CDR3 extends over 12 amino acids. CDR3 sequence reads: CASIVMNTEAFF. DNA of the CDR3: TGTGCCAGCATCGTCATGAACACTGAAGCTTTCTTT.

This clonotype occurred many times. The chain links TRBV20-1 to TRBJ2-7; TRBD1 matches 9 bases. J was trimmed by 6 bases and V by 4 bases; bases with no gene match: 7. Germline loops: CDR1 DFQATT, CDR2 SNEGSKA (reference sequence). This CDR3 is 13 amino acids long. The DNA for the CDR3 is TGCAGTGCTACCGGGACAGGGATAGGCGAGCAGTACTTC. This translates into CSATGTGIGEQYF.

J is TRBJ2-1 and V is TRBV5-1; 8 bases are a match to TRBD2. Germline CDR1 reads SGHRS; CDR2 reads YFSETQ. V was clipped by 0 bases and J by 7 bases; unmatched bases: 3. The CDR3 extends over 14 amino acids. CDR3 amino acids: CASSLAASGNEQFF. CDR3 in DNA: TGCGCCAGCAGCTTGGCGGCTAGCGGGAATGAGCAGTTCTTC.

V is TRBV24-1 and J is TRBJ2-1; no definite D call. Deletions cut 0 bases from V and 4 bases from J, with 12 bases between. Germline CDR1 reads KGHDR; CDR2 reads SFDVKD. The CDR3 totals 16 residues. In DNA form, the CDR3 reads TGTGCCACCAGTGATTTGGGGGATCCCACTTACAATGAGCAGTTCTTC. Amino acids: CATSDLGDPTYNEQFF.

This clonotype was seen at least ten times. The genes are TRBV11-2 and TRBJ2-5, with a tentative D call TRBD1 (5 bases). Germline lookup yields CDR1 SGHAT and CDR2 FQNNGV. This CDR3 is 15 amino acids long. The V end lost 6 bases, the J end lost 2 bases, and 16 bases lay between the germline ends. The CDR3 loop reads CASRKDSALQETQYF. The CDR3 bases are TGTGCCAGCAGGAAAGACAGCGCCTTACAAGAGACCCAGTACTTC. The full variable domain, completed using reference TRBV11-2 and TRBJ2-5, is EAGVAQSPRYKIIEKRQSVAFWCNPISGHATLYWYQQILGQGPKLLIQFQNNGVVDDSQLPKDRFSAERLKGVDSTLKIQPAKLEDSAVYLCASRKDSALQETQYFGPGTRLLVL.

This clonotype occurred a few times. The V gene is TRBV4-1, the J gene TRBJ2-2; 9 bases agree with TRBD2. Germline V gene lookup returns CDR1 MGHRA and CDR2 YSYEKL. J gave up 4 bases and V 1 base, and 4 bases lay outside the gene matches. This CDR3 has 16 residues. Written as DNA, the CDR3 is TGCGCCAGCAGCCAAGTAGCGGGAGTAAGCACCGGGGAGCTGTTTTTT. Its translation is CASSQVAGVSTGELFF.

The chain uses TRBV20-1 and TRBJ2-7; the D is unclear. Per germline, CDR1 DFQATT and CDR2 SNEGSKA (reference sequence). The CDR3 is made up of 16 amino acids. Trimming took 3 bases from V and 1 from J, leaving 19 bases between them. The CDR3 DNA reads as TGCAGTGCTAGCCCCTTCCTTAAGGCCTTTTCCTACGAGCAGTACTTC. This encodes CSASPFLKAFSYEQYF.

The table lists this clonotype with a few counts. V is TRBV6-1 and J is TRBJ1-4, with a tentative D call TRBD1 (6 bases). The CDR3 totals 17 residues. The germline V and J ends were trimmed by 6 bases and 7 bases, with 24 bases remaining between them. CDR1 and CDR2 from the germline V gene are MNHNS and SASEGT. This CDR3 is CASRGGRGGWLREKLFF. CDR3 in DNA: TGTGCCAGCAGGGGGGGAAGGGGGGGTTGGTTGCGTGAAAAACTGTTTTTT.

This chain links TRBV5-1 with TRBJ2-3; TRBD1 agrees at 9 bases. The CDR3 runs 16 residues. The germline CDR1 and CDR2 sequences are SGHRS and YFSETQ. The V and J ends lost 0 bases and 1 base, in that order; junction bases with no gene match: 3. The CDR3 coding sequence is TGCGCCAGCAGCTTGGACAGGGGGCGAGGCACAGATACGCAGTATTTT. Encoded protein: CASSLDRGRGTDTQYF.

The sample holds many counts of this clonotype. In DNA form, the CDR3 reads TGCAGTGGGCAGGGGTCCTACAATGAGCAGTTCTTC. Encoded protein: CSGQGSYNEQFF. The chain carries TRBV20-1 and TRBJ2-1; D might be TRBD1 (6 bases). Germline CDR1 is DFQATT and CDR2 is SNEGSKA (reference sequence). The CDR3 loop spans 12 amino acids. The germline V and J ends were trimmed by 7 bases and 1 base, with 8 bases remaining between them.

This clonotype appeared a few times. In DNA, the CDR3 is TGCGCCAGCAGCTTTGGGCAGGAGGGAACTGAAGCTTTCTTT. It is translated as CASSFGQEGTEAFF. The V and J genes are TRBV5-1 and TRBJ1-1, with D unresolved. The CDR3 sequence is 14 residues long. The germline V gene encodes CDR1 SGHRS and CDR2 YFSETQ. The germline V and J ends were trimmed by 2 bases and 5 bases, with 13 bases remaining between them.

The table lists this clonotype with many counts. The chain links TRBV29-1 to TRBJ2-2; D remains ambiguous. The germline V gene has CDR1 SQVTM and CDR2 ANQGSEA. CDR3 length: 12 residues. V was clipped by 3 bases and J by 7 bases, with 9 bases between them. CDR3 nucleotide sequence: TGCAGCGTTGACGATGGTGGCGGGGAGCTGTTTTTT. Encoded protein: CSVDDGGGELFF.

This clonotype was detected many times. The gene calls are TRBV5-1 and TRBJ2-3; possibly TRBD2 for D (5 bases). Trimming removed 3 bases at V and 4 bases at J, with 18 bases between. CDR1 is SGHRS and CDR2 is YFSETQ in the germline V gene. This CDR3 has 16 amino acids. CDR3 coding DNA: TGCGCCAGCAGCTCGGACGGGGAATGGGCACCAGATACGCAGTATTTT. It encodes CASSSDGEWAPDTQYF.

This clonotype has a handful of counts. The CDR3 loop is CSARPGQVDYEQYF. The CDR3 DNA sequence: TGCAGTGCTAGACCGGGACAGGTTGACTACGAGCAGTACTTC. The chain carries TRBV20-1 and TRBJ2-7; 8 nucleotides match TRBD1. With V trimmed by 2 bases and J by 3 bases, 6 bases remained unmatched. The CDR3 sequence is 14 residues long. CDR1 DFQATT and CDR2 SNEGSKA come from the germline V gene (reference sequence).

This clonotype was found a few times. The chain carries TRBV6-5 and TRBJ1-5; TRBD1 matches 8 bases. Trimming removed 0 bases from V and 12 bases from J; junction bases left unmatched: 10. CDR1 MNHEY and CDR2 SVGAGI come from the germline V gene. CDR3 length equals 15 residues. In DNA, the CDR3 is TGTGCCAGCAGTTACTCGAGGGCTACAGGGGGAGTCCAGCATTTT. This gives the protein CASSYSRATGGVQHF.

The genes are TRBV20-1 and TRBJ2-2; possible D gene TRBD2, 5 bases. The CDR3 spans 13 residues. From germline, CDR1 is DFQATT and CDR2 SNEGSKA (reference sequence). Trimming removed 6 bases from V and 6 bases from J, with 14 bases in between. CDR3 sequence (DNA): TGCAGTGCGAGGGAAGTTCTCGCCGGGGAGCTGTTTTTT. This sequence encodes CSAREVLAGELFF.

The chain uses TRBV20-1 and TRBJ2-5; D unclear. Germline-derived CDR1 and CDR2 are DFQATT and SNEGSKA (reference sequence). Trimming stripped 5 bases from V and 4 bases from J, with 14 bases between. This CDR3 contains 13 residues. CDR3 sequence (DNA): TGCAGTGCTCCCGTCCTACCGGCAGAGACCCAGTACTTC. Its translation is CSAPVLPAETQYF.

In its sample, this clonotype was seen a few times. Here the CDR3 reads CAISARTDTQYF. As DNA, the CDR3 is TGTGCCATCAGTGCCCGCACAGATACGCAGTATTTT. The chain joins TRBV10-3 to TRBJ2-3; D ambiguous. The ends were cut back, 4 bases at V and 1 base at J, with 3 bases in the middle. Germline V lookup: CDR1 ENHRY, CDR2 SYGVKD. The CDR3 totals 12 residues.

This clonotype has at least ten counts. The rearrangement uses TRBV20-1 and TRBJ2-7; D possibly corresponds to TRBD2 (7 bases). The CDR3 spans 12 residues. Germline CDR1 DFQATT, CDR2 SNEGSKA (reference sequence). The CDR3 DNA sequence: TGCAGCGGTTGGCGGGGGCTCCACGAGCAGTACTTC. This gives the protein CSGWRGLHEQYF.

This clonotype was seen a few times. This rearrangement joins TRBV7-2 to TRBJ2-3; tentative D call: TRBD2 (5 bases). Germline V lookup: CDR1 SGHTA, CDR2 FQGNSA. The CDR3 runs 16 residues. The ends were cut back, 2 bases at V and 2 bases at J, with 14 bases in the middle. The CDR3: CASSLRPAEFTDTQYF. DNA of the CDR3: TGTGCCAGCAGCTTACGGCCAGCGGAATTCACAGATACGCAGTATTTT.

The chain joins TRBV10-1 to TRBJ2-5, with D perhaps TRBD2 (5 bases). CDR1 is WNHNN, CDR2 SYGVQD, per germline (reference sequence). This CDR3 is built from 13 residues. V lost 4 bases and J 8 bases, leaving 14 bases between the germline ends. The CDR3 DNA is TGCGCCAGCAGTGTCACGTTAGGAGGAACCCAGTACTTC. Amino acid sequence: CASSVTLGGTQYF.

V is TRBV12-3 or TRBV12-4 and J is TRBJ2-3, with D hard to call. This CDR3 contains 17 residues. V was pared by 1 base and J by 2 bases, with 16 bases between. CDR3 residues: CASSLGRPARTTDTQYF. The DNA for the CDR3 is TGTGCCAGCAGTTTAGGGCGGCCAGCACGCACCACAGATACGCAGTATTTT.

This clonotype was detected a few times. The chain joins TRBV7-2 to TRBJ2-7; TRBD2 matches at 10 bases. Losses at the gene ends were 7 bases for V and 4 bases for J; bases not matched to a gene: 10. The CDR3 extends over 15 amino acids. CDR1 is SGHTA, CDR2 FQGNSA, per germline. The CDR3 DNA reads TGTGCCAGCACGGAGACTAGCGGGCGAACTTACGAGCAGTACTTC. Amino acid sequence: CASTETSGRTYEQYF.

The chain carries TRBV12-3 or TRBV12-4 and TRBJ1-1; TRBD1 might be the D (5 bases). The CDR3 runs to 15 residues. V shed 0 bases and J shed 3 bases, with 11 bases lying between them. The CDR3 bases are TGTGCCAGCAGTTTAGCGCGGCAAGGGGACACTGAAGCTTTCTTT. Residues: CASSLARQGDTEAFF.

This clonotype was seen a few times. The rearrangement uses TRBV6-1 and TRBJ2-5; the D gene is possibly TRBD1 (6 bases). Germline CDR1 and CDR2: MNHNS and SASEGT. V shed 8 bases and J shed 6 bases, with 22 bases lying between them. This CDR3 comprises 15 residues. The CDR3 DNA reads as TGTGCCAGCGCCCCGACAGGACATGCTTTAAAGACCCAGTACTTC. Translation: CASAPTGHALKTQYF.

This clonotype occurred a few times. The chain couples TRBV6-2 or TRBV6-3 to TRBJ2-4; 8 nucleotides line up with TRBD2. The CDR3 is 15 amino acids. Germline CDR1 reads MNHEY; CDR2 reads SVGEGT. The V and J ends lost 5 bases and 2 bases, in that order; junction bases with no gene match: 5. Written as DNA, the CDR3 is TGTGCCAGCAGTGGACTAGCCGGGACCAAAAACATTCAGTACTTC. This encodes CASSGLAGTKNIQYF.

There are a few counts of this clonotype. The chain links TRBV20-1 to TRBJ2-7; TRBD1 or TRBD2 may be the D gene (6 bases each). The CDR3 has 13 residues. The ends were cut back, 3 bases at V and 3 bases at J, with 12 bases in the middle. The germline gives CDR1 DFQATT, CDR2 SNEGSKA (reference sequence). As DNA, the CDR3 is TGCAGTGCTAGGGAGGGGGGCGGCTACGAGCAGTACTTC. Encoded protein: CSAREGGGYEQYF.

In its sample, this clonotype was seen many times. This chain connects TRBV29-1 to TRBJ1-5; D might be TRBD1 (5 bases). Trimming took off 3 bases at V and 2 bases at J, with 5 bases between the two ends. Germline CDR1 SQVTM, CDR2 ANQGSEA. This CDR3 has 12 amino acids. CDR3 loop: CSVETGNQPQHF. CDR3 DNA sequence: TGCAGCGTTGAGACAGGCAATCAGCCCCAGCATTTT. The whole variable domain, filled in from reference TRBV29-1 and TRBJ1-5, reads SAVISQKPSRDICQRGTSLTIQCQVDSQVTMMFWYRQQPGQSLTLIATANQGSEATYESGFVIDKFPISRPNLTFSTLTVSNMSPEDSSIYLCSVETGNQPQHFGDGTRLSIL.

In its sample, this clonotype was seen a few times. Written as DNA, the CDR3 is TGTGCCAGTCCAGGACTAGGCTCCTACGAGCAGTACTTC. Protein sequence: CASPGLGSYEQYF. The chain couples TRBV19 to TRBJ2-7; 7 nucleotides agree with TRBD2. Germline values: CDR1 LNHDA, CDR2 SQIVND (reference sequence). Losses at the gene ends were 8 bases for V and 0 bases for J; bases not matched to a gene: 4. The CDR3 is 13 residues long.